This T cell receptor (beta chain) was sequenced during a study of shared T cell receptors in the human thymus. Libraries were prepared by immunoSEQ multiplex PCR; TCRdb keeps only in-frame clonotypes and omits some of them. In the table there are around 340,000 clones, around 95% of which are singletons. This CDR3 is 14 amino acids long. Unmatched junction bases numbered 6, after V lost 8 bases and J lost 4 bases. Looked up from germline, CDR1 is MNHEY and CDR2 is SMNVEV (reference sequence). This clone occurred once. The clonotype originates from a human donor. The chain couples TRBV27 to TRBJ1-1; the match to TRBD1 covers 11 bases. Material for sequencing was thymocytes. The CDR3: CASRTGGFGTEAFF. The DNA of the CDR3 is TGTGCCAGCCGGACAGGGGGCTTTGGCACTGAAGCTTTCTTT.